This T cell receptor (beta chain) was captured in a study of blood T cells in healthy people across ages. Study-wide background: Roughly one uniquely barcoded beta molecule per two T cells was captured.

Isolating PBMCs gave at least 6 million of these cells per sample. Together with a sample-barcoded 5' primer, a J-beta primer mix was included in a second PCR lasting roughly 6 to 12 cycles. Every single cDNA molecule received a tag from a template-switch adaptor with 12 random nucleotides. TCRdb reanalysed the 5' RACE reads using MiXCR and keeps one entry per CDR3 protein. The profile shows around 1.7 million distinct CDR3 sequences, roughly 27% of them singletons. V gave up 6 bases and J gave up 8 bases; unmatched junction bases: 10. Germline CDR1 is DFQATT and CDR2 is SNEGSKA (reference sequence). This CDR3 has 15 residues. The table lists this clonotype with many counts.

The TCR was taken from a woman in her twenties or thirties in good health. This chain uses TRBV20-1 with TRBJ2-1; 13 positions match TRBD2. The sequenced material came from blood. The CDR3 nucleotides are TGCAGTGCCCAGGGGACTAGCGGGGATCTCGATGAGCAGTTCTTC. It encodes CSAQGTSGDLDEQFF.